Below, 30 T cell receptor beta chains from the same sample are listed, as sequenced in a study of Ad26.COV2.S vaccination and SARS-CoV-2 variants (dated by TCRdb to about 2021). Libraries came from the immunoSEQ multiplex PCR assay. The table comes from immuneACCESS by way of TCRdb, which keeps in-frame sequences with V and J called. Part of the clones is missing from these tables; in studies checked, under half for an unresolved V gene and the rest for unknown reasons. In this sample the table shows about 350,000 clones, more than 85% of which occur a single time. The ten largest clones add up to around 5% of the sample. The treatment or condition label corresponds to: around 19 received Ad26.COV2.S at low or high dose, single or two shots; a few received placebo; per-sample allocation not given. Repertoires of vaccine and placebo recipients were sequenced from samples collected on day 63 after the first injection.

Sequences were derived from peripheral blood, sampled in a trial of Ad26.COV2.S vaccine versus placebo. These receptors all come from a person aged 18-60 years who received the Ad26.COV2.S COVID-19 vaccine or a placebo.

V usage is TRBV5-1 and J usage is TRBJ2-3; 8 positions agree with TRBD2. CDR3 length equals 15 residues. V gave up 7 bases and J gave up 5 bases; unmatched junction bases: 12. CDR1 and CDR2 from the germline V gene are SGHRS and YFSETQ. The CDR3 here is CASCRRTSRIDTQYF. DNA of the CDR3: TGCGCCAGCTGCCGCCGGACTAGCAGAATAGATACGCAGTATTTT.

The chain has TRBV2 and TRBJ2-7, with TRBD1 identical over 7 bases. The length of the CDR3 is 13 residues. V was pared by 6 bases and J by 0 bases, with 2 bases of the junction left unmatched. The germline CDR1 and CDR2 sequences are SNHLY and FYNNEI. Here the CDR3 reads CASRGQSSYEQYF. The CDR3 nucleotides read TGTGCCAGCAGGGGACAGAGCTCCTACGAGCAGTACTTC. The whole variable domain, remainder taken from reference TRBV2 and TRBJ2-7, is EPEVTQTPSHQVTQMGQEVILRCVPISNHLYFYWYRQILGQKVEFLVSFYNNEISEKSEIFDDQFSVERPDGSNFTLKIRSTKLEDSAMYFCASRGQSSYEQYFGPGTRLTVT.

This chain joins TRBV19 and TRBJ2-7; D possibly corresponds to TRBD2 (6 bases). The CDR3 covers 13 residues. Germline V gene lookup returns CDR1 LNHDA and CDR2 SQIVND (reference sequence). Trimming stripped 6 bases from V and 3 bases from J, with 12 bases between. The CDR3 DNA sequence: TGTGCCAGTAGGGAGGGTCTAGGCTACGAGCAGTACTTC. Translated: CASREGLGYEQYF.

This sequence joins TRBV7-8 and TRBJ1-6; TRBD1 aligns across 9 bases. The V segment lost 5 bases and the J segment 9 bases; nucleotides outside the gene matches: 8. Germline V gene sequence: CDR1 SGHVS, CDR2 FQNEAQ. The CDR3 is made up of 15 amino acids. In DNA, the CDR3 is TGTGCCAGCAGCCTGGAACAGGGGGCTACTTCACCCCTCCACTTT. Amino acids: CASSLEQGATSPLHF.

V is TRBV4-1 and J is TRBJ1-1; D may be TRBD1 (6 bases). In germline, CDR1 is MGHRA, CDR2 YSYEKL. This CDR3 spans 15 amino acids. V was pared by 0 bases and J by 3 bases, with 11 bases between. CDR3 sequence (DNA): TGCGCCAGCAGCCAAGAACCTGGACAGTACACTGAAGCTTTCTTT. This translates into CASSQEPGQYTEAFF.

J is TRBJ1-5 and V is TRBV12-3 or TRBV12-4; D gene unclear. V lost 4 bases, J lost 6 bases, and 7 bases lay in between. This CDR3 spans 12 amino acids. The CDR3 DNA reads TGTGCCAGCAGTTCTCTCGGTCAGCCCCAGCATTTT. Amino acids: CASSSLGQPQHF.

This clone showed up just a few times. V is TRBV3-1 (or the pseudogene TRBV3-2) and J is TRBJ1-2; 9 bases align to TRBD1. The CDR3 loop spans 15 amino acids. Germline V CDR1 and CDR2: LGHDT, YNNKEL (reference sequence). V was clipped by 3 bases and J by 5 bases; unmatched bases: 7. The chain's CDR3 is CASSQGTGFGYGYTF. The CDR3 DNA reads as TGTGCCAGCAGCCAGGGGACAGGGTTTGGTTATGGCTACACCTTC.

Remarks on this clone: Additional DNA sequences in this sample encode the identical CDR3. This chain links TRBV5-1 with TRBJ2-7, with 9 positions matching TRBD1. Germline V gene lookup returns CDR1 SGHRS and CDR2 YFSETQ. Trimming cost V 0 bases and J 2 bases; bases outside gene matches: 0. There are 14 residues in the CDR3. CDR3 sequence reads: CASSLGDRAYEQYF. CDR3 nucleotides: TGCGCCAGCAGCTTGGGGGACAGGGCCTACGAGCAGTACTTC.

The chain's CDR3 is CASTQGPDYEQYF. The CDR3 DNA sequence: TGTGCCAGCACTCAAGGGCCAGATTACGAGCAGTACTTC. The chain has TRBV12-3 or TRBV12-4 and TRBJ2-7; D is unclear. The ends were cut back, 7 bases at V and 4 bases at J, with 14 bases in the middle. This CDR3 has 13 residues.

V and J are TRBV5-5 and TRBJ1-3; tentatively, D is TRBD1 (6 bases). V was trimmed by 4 bases and J by 2 bases, leaving 10 bases between them. CDR1 is SGHKS and CDR2 is YYEKEE in the germline V gene (reference sequence). There are 14 residues in the CDR3. CDR3 bases: TGTGCCAGCAGCCTGGACAGTGCTGGAAACACCATATATTTT. It yields the protein CASSLDSAGNTIYF.

The rearrangement uses TRBV5-1 and TRBJ1-4, with D perhaps matching TRBD1 (5 bases). The CDR3 runs 12 residues. Germline loops: CDR1 SGHRS, CDR2 YFSETQ. Trimming removed 6 bases from V and 8 bases from J, with 11 bases in between. The CDR3 region is CASKGAHEKLFF. Here the CDR3 DNA reads TGCGCCAGCAAAGGGGCGCACGAAAAACTGTTTTTT.

This chain joins TRBV11-2 and TRBJ1-3; tentatively, D is TRBD1 (6 bases). The CDR3 length is 15 residues. The germline V gene encodes CDR1 SGHAT and CDR2 FQNNGV. The V end lost 4 bases, the J end lost 0 bases, and 10 bases lay between the germline ends. The CDR3 DNA follows: TGTGCCAGCAGCTGGACAGCAAACTCTGGAAACACCATATATTTT. Translated: CASSWTANSGNTIYF.

The rearrangement uses TRBV4-1 and TRBJ1-6; D unresolved. CDR1 is MGHRA, CDR2 YSYEKL, per germline. This CDR3 contains 16 residues. V lost 1 base, J lost 9 bases, and 16 bases lay in between. As DNA, the CDR3 is TGCGCCAGCAGCCAAGCGTGGGTTACGGGATCTTCACCCCTCCACTTT. Protein sequence: CASSQAWVTGSSPLHF.

The chain links TRBV9 to TRBJ2-5; D is perhaps TRBD1 (6 bases). The CDR3 covers 14 residues. CDR1 SGDLS and CDR2 YYNGEE come from the germline V gene. V shed 4 bases and J shed 4 bases, with 14 bases lying between them. CDR3 region: CASSFADSPETQYF. The CDR3 DNA sequence: TGTGCCAGCAGCTTCGCGGACAGCCCAGAGACCCAGTACTTC.

The chain joins TRBV27 to TRBJ2-1, with D unresolved. V dropped 3 bases and J dropped 6 bases, with 6 bases sitting between them. The CDR3 covers 12 residues. The germline CDR1 and CDR2 sequences are MNHEY and SMNVEV (reference sequence). The CDR3 DNA reads as TGTGCCAGCAGTTTTGGAGTCAATGAGCAGTTCTTC. It is translated as CASSFGVNEQFF.

The V call is TRBV28, the J call TRBJ2-5; D is unresolved. Germline V gene sequence: CDR1 MDHEN, CDR2 SYDVKM. This CDR3 is 13 amino acids long. The V end lost 1 base, the J end lost 5 bases, and 8 bases lay between the germline ends. CDR3 DNA: TGTGCCAGCAGTTTATTGAGTGTGGAGACCCAGTACTTC. Translated: CASSLLSVETQYF.

The V gene is TRBV9, the J gene TRBJ2-7, with 9 bases aligning to TRBD1. Germline V lookup: CDR1 SGDLS, CDR2 YYNGEE. This CDR3 contains 15 residues. V dropped 4 bases and J dropped 6; count of bases not matched to a gene: 11. The CDR3 region is CASSSGTGPEGEQYF. The CDR3 DNA is TGTGCCAGCAGCTCCGGGACAGGGCCGGAGGGCGAGCAGTACTTC.

The genes are TRBV10-3 and TRBJ1-6, with 8 bases matching TRBD1. Germline assignment: CDR1 ENHRY and CDR2 SYGVKD. CDR3 length: 15 amino acids. V trimming: 5 bases; J trimming: 5 bases; junction bases outside the gene matches: 5. Written as DNA, the CDR3 is TGTGCCATCAGTCAGGGACAGGTGGATAATTCACCCCTCCACTTT. Protein product: CAISQGQVDNSPLHF.

The V and J genes are TRBV2 and TRBJ1-3; D gene ambiguous. The CDR3 loop spans 14 amino acids. V gave up 7 bases and J gave up 0 bases, with 10 bases separating them. From germline, CDR1 is SNHLY and CDR2 FYNNEI. The CDR3 DNA is TGTGCCAGCATCGGGTCTCCCTCTGGAAACACCATATATTTT. Its translation is CASIGSPSGNTIYF.

There are a few counts of this clone. J is TRBJ1-6 and V is TRBV6-6; 9 nucleotides agree with TRBD1. V lost 5 bases to trimming and J lost 1 base; unmatched junction nucleotides: 12. This CDR3 is built from 19 residues. In germline, CDR1 is MNHNY, CDR2 SVGAGI (reference sequence). The chain's CDR3 is CASSLARTGVMSYNSPLHF. The CDR3 bases are TGTGCCAGCAGTCTAGCCCGGACAGGGGTTATGTCCTATAATTCACCCCTCCACTTT.

The chain combines TRBV14 with TRBJ1-1; D is perhaps TRBD1 (6 bases). Germline V gene sequence: CDR1 SGHDN, CDR2 FVKESK. The CDR3 consists of 15 residues. Between the trimmed V and J ends, which lost 9 bases and 1 base, there was a span of 18 bases. The CDR3 sequence is CASSGQTLRNTEAFF. The CDR3 nucleotides are TGTGCCAGTTCCGGACAGACCCTGAGGAACACTGAAGCTTTCTTT.

The rearrangement uses TRBV28 and TRBJ1-2; D is uncertain. The ends were cut back, 5 bases at V and 2 bases at J, with 12 bases in the middle. This CDR3 has 14 residues. Germline V gene lookup returns CDR1 MDHEN and CDR2 SYDVKM. Here the CDR3 reads CASSPGFVNYGYTF. DNA of the CDR3: TGTGCCAGCAGTCCGGGATTCGTAAACTATGGCTACACCTTC.

The V gene is TRBV28, the J gene TRBJ1-1; D not resolved. The CDR3 has 15 residues. Between the trimmed V and J ends, which lost 3 bases and 1 base, there was a span of 12 bases. Germline V lookup: CDR1 MDHEN, CDR2 SYDVKM. CDR3 protein: CASSLSDYKNTEAFF. The CDR3 DNA is TGTGCCAGCAGTTTGTCGGACTACAAGAACACTGAAGCTTTCTTT. Full variable domain (remainder filled in from reference TRBV28 and TRBJ1-1): DVKVTQSSRYLVKRTGEKVFLECVQDMDHENMFWYRQDPGLGLRLIYFSYDVKMKEKGDIPEGYSVSREKKERFSLILESASTNQTSMYLCASSLSDYKNTEAFFGQGTRLTVV.

The rearrangement joins TRBV5-4 to TRBJ2-1; TRBD1 matches 9 bases. CDR1 is SGHNT, CDR2 YYREEE, per germline (reference sequence). Trimming cost V 2 bases and J 8 bases; bases outside gene matches: 8. The CDR3 is 15 residues long. CDR3 bases: TGTGCCAGCAGCTTAACCGGGACAGGGAACGATGAGCAGTTCTTC. Translation: CASSLTGTGNDEQFF.

The V call is TRBV7-9, the J call TRBJ2-7; 9 bases are a match to TRBD1. V gave up 4 bases and J gave up 2 bases; unmatched junction bases: 9. CDR1 and CDR2 (germline): SEHNR, FQNEAQ (reference sequence). The CDR3 extends over 16 amino acids. As DNA, the CDR3 is TGTGCCAGCAGCTCACGCCGAGGACAGGGGCCCTACGAGCAGTACTTC. Amino acid sequence: CASSSRRGQGPYEQYF.

This chain joins TRBV4-3 and TRBJ2-1, with D uncertain. This CDR3 contains 16 residues. The V end lost 4 bases, the J end lost 0 bases, and 13 bases lay between the germline ends. Germline-derived CDR1 and CDR2 are LGHNA and YSLEER. The CDR3 nucleotides are TGCGCCAGCAGCCGGACCGTGGTGGGCTCCTACAATGAGCAGTTCTTC. Amino acid sequence: CASSRTVVGSYNEQFF.

This clone was observed a few times. The chain is built from TRBV19 and TRBJ1-6; 7 nucleotides line up with TRBD1. With 8 bases clipped from V and 8 bases from J, the junction kept 6 bases outside the gene matches. The CDR3 has 13 residues. CDR1 LNHDA and CDR2 SQIVND come from the germline V gene (reference sequence). The CDR3 sequence: CASSPGQYSPLHF. CDR3 in DNA: TGTGCCAGTTCCCCGGGACAGTATTCACCCCTCCACTTT.

CDR3 region: CASIRGQEGETQYF. CDR3 DNA sequence: TGTGCCAGCATCCGGGGGCAGGAAGGAGAGACCCAGTACTTC. The V and J genes are TRBV2 and TRBJ2-5, with D perhaps being TRBD1 or TRBD2 (6 bases each). The CDR3 runs 14 residues. Germline V gives CDR1 SNHLY, CDR2 FYNNEI. V shed 7 bases and J shed 4 bases, with 16 bases lying between them.

This chain joins TRBV7-3 and TRBJ2-7, with TRBD1 matching over 9 bases. The V segment lost 5 bases and the J segment 1 base; nucleotides outside the gene matches: 24. In germline, CDR1 is SGHTA, CDR2 FQGTGA. This CDR3 contains 21 residues. This CDR3 reads CASSPSPSAFKPTGGSYEQYF. In DNA form, the CDR3 reads TGTGCCAGCAGCCCTAGCCCCTCAGCTTTCAAGCCGACAGGGGGGTCCTACGAGCAGTACTTC.

The rearrangement links TRBV7-6 to TRBJ2-7, with D unclear. Germline CDR1 and CDR2: SGHVS and FNYEAQ. The CDR3 consists of 18 residues. Trimming removed 0 bases at V and 6 bases at J, with 24 bases between. The DNA of the CDR3 is TGTGCCAGCAGCTTAGCGCCCTTGCCCCAAGAAATCCCGAGCGAGCAGTACTTC. Translated, it gives CASSLAPLPQEIPSEQYF.